This TCR beta chain was sequenced in a study of blood T cell repertoires in COVID-19. About the study: Sources were T cells, B-cell-depleted T cells, or PBMCs; the material itself was cDNA or gDNA.

Germline assignment: CDR1 SQVTM and CDR2 ANQGSEA. The CDR3 extends over 13 amino acids. Data came from immunoSEQ multiplex PCR; TCRdb stores just in-frame clones and leaves some out. The sample includes about 300,000 clones, around 85% seen only once; the top ten take roughly 1.6%. This receptor was obtained from a human donor with COVID-19, enrolled during active disease. The donor label of this sample is uncertain. V and J are TRBV29-1 and TRBJ2-2, with 8 nucleotides matching TRBD2. Sequencing was done on a sample of peripheral blood. CDR3 DNA sequence: TGCGCCGGGGGGGATTCGAACACCGGGGAGCTGTTTTTT. Its protein product is CAGGDSNTGELFF.